The 14 T cell receptor beta chains given below trace back to one sample, sequenced in a study of T cell repertoires in cytomegalovirus infection. One entry per CDR3 protein results from TCRdb running MiXCR on the reads. The sample lists fewer than 200,000 distinct CDR3 sequences, around 20% occurring once. Sequenced: PBMCs. The receptors shown here come from a human donor in good health (CMV status not recorded). Some clones in this sample may be carry-over from other donors' samples.

The rearrangement links TRBV12-3 or TRBV12-4 to TRBJ2-1; TRBD2 aligns across 7 bases. Germline trimming cut 4 bases from V and 10 bases from J; bases unmatched to any gene: 10. The CDR3 contains 14 residues. CDR3 in DNA: TGTGCCAGCAGTTCCAAAGGGAGGGGAGGGGAGCAGTTCTTC. It codes for CASSSKGRGGEQFF.

This rearrangement joins TRBV5-1 to TRBJ1-1; tentative D call: TRBD1 (5 bases). Per germline, CDR1 SGHRS and CDR2 YFSETQ. The CDR3 is made up of 14 amino acids. Trimming took 5 bases from V and 6 from J, leaving 17 bases between them. In DNA, the CDR3 is TGCGCCAGCAGACCCTTCGAGGGACTCCCTGAAGCTTTCTTT. Translation: CASRPFEGLPEAFF.

The genes are TRBV20-1 and TRBJ2-7; tentative D call: TRBD2 (6 bases). V was cut by 3 bases and J by 7 bases, with 16 bases left in between. Germline CDR1 reads DFQATT; CDR2 reads SNEGSKA (reference sequence). The CDR3 is 13 amino acids. CDR3 in DNA: TGCAGTGCTAGTAGTAGGGACTTAGGGGAGCAGTACTTC. Translating it yields CSASSRDLGEQYF.

In this sample, this clonotype turned up a few times. The chain has TRBV12-3 or TRBV12-4 and TRBJ2-3, with D perhaps matching TRBD2 (5 bases). The germline V and J ends were trimmed by 1 base and 10 bases, with 9 bases remaining between them. This CDR3 comprises 12 residues. CDR3 loop: CASSLVLVAQYF. The CDR3 nucleotides are TGTGCCAGCAGTTTAGTACTAGTTGCGCAGTATTTT.

This clonotype turned up a few times. CDR3 DNA: TGTGCCAGCAGCGGGGGCCACTACAATGAGCAGTTCTTC. Translated, it gives CASSGGHYNEQFF. The chain combines TRBV7-9 with TRBJ2-1; possible D gene TRBD1, 6 bases. In germline, CDR1 is SEHNR, CDR2 FQNEAQ (reference sequence). Trimming pared 5 bases from V and 3 bases from J, leaving 8 bases between. The CDR3 covers 13 residues.

The chain recombines TRBV6-5 with TRBJ1-2, with a weak D call TRBD1 (6 bases). This CDR3 region has 14 residues. Germline V lookup: CDR1 MNHEY, CDR2 SVGAGI. V shed 7 bases and J shed 4 bases, with 16 bases lying between them. The CDR3 DNA sequence: TGTGCCAGCACTACAGGGAGAGTTCGCTATGGCTACACCTTC. Amino acid sequence: CASTTGRVRYGYTF.

This clonotype was seen a few times. The rearrangement links TRBV6-2 or TRBV6-3 to TRBJ1-2; D possibly corresponds to TRBD1 (6 bases). The germline V gene has CDR1 MNHEY and CDR2 SVGEGT. Trimming cost V 6 bases and J 5 bases, with 13 bases left between them. The length of the CDR3 is 13 residues. The CDR3 sequence is CASSPDRIYGYTF. Here the CDR3 DNA reads TGTGCCAGCAGCCCCGACAGGATATATGGCTACACCTTC.

With respect to this clonotype: This may stem from a read error, because a much larger clone lies one nucleotide away. The V call is TRBV12-3 or TRBV12-4, the J call TRBJ1-5, with 10 bases lining up with TRBD1. The CDR3 runs to 13 residues. The CDR3 region is CASTRDRGQPPHF. The CDR3 bases are TGTGCCAGCACCCGGGACAGGGGTCAGCCCCCGCATTTT.

The gene calls are TRBV12-3 or TRBV12-4 and TRBJ2-3, with 7 bases identical to TRBD1. Trimming cost V 6 bases and J 2 bases; bases outside gene matches: 8. CDR3 length: 15 amino acids. CDR3 coding DNA: TGTGCCAGCAGACGTCGGGACAGCTTCACAGATACGCAGTATTTT. Translating gives CASRRRDSFTDTQYF.

Ten or more counts support this clonotype. The chain recombines TRBV7-2 with TRBJ2-1; no reliable D call. V shed 7 bases and J shed 0 bases, with 13 bases lying between them. Germline CDR1 and CDR2: SGHTA and FQGNSA. The CDR3 runs 15 residues. This CDR3 is CASTLSENSYNEQFF. CDR3 nucleotides: TGTGCCAGCACCCTCAGCGAAAACTCCTACAATGAGCAGTTCTTC. Full variable domain (rest looked up from reference TRBV7-2 and TRBJ2-1): GAGVSQSPSNKVTEKGKDVELRCDPISGHTALYWYRQSLGQGLEFLIYFQGNSAPDKSGLPSDRFSAERTGGSVSTLTIQRTQQEDSAVYLCASTLSENSYNEQFFGPGTRLTVL.

As concerns this clonotype: At one end the junction does not follow the germline gene, possibly because of a read error. CDR3 loop: CSAREQRKTSGFDEEFF. Here the CDR3 DNA reads TGCAGTGCTAGAGAACAGCGGAAGACTAGCGGGTTTGATGAGGAGTTCTTC. The chain has TRBV20-1 and TRBJ2-1, with 10 bases aligning to TRBD2. The CDR3 contains 17 residues. The V gene's germline CDR1 is DFQATT and CDR2 SNEGSKA (reference sequence).

The rearrangement uses TRBV4-3 and TRBJ2-1; D ambiguous. Trimming removed 1 base at V and 10 bases at J, with 11 bases between. The CDR3 consists of 13 residues. Per the germline V gene, CDR1 is LGHNA and CDR2 is YSLEER. The CDR3 here is CASSQGRAAEQFF. In DNA, the CDR3 is TGCGCCAGCAGCCAAGGTCGGGCGGCCGAGCAGTTCTTC.

The rearrangement uses TRBV4-1 and TRBJ2-7; D unclear. Trimming left V 0 bases short and J 3 bases short, with 15 bases between. The CDR3 totals 16 residues. The germline CDR1 and CDR2 sequences are MGHRA and YSYEKL. This CDR3 reads CASSQEKDLMLYEQYF. In DNA, the CDR3 is TGCGCCAGCAGCCAAGAGAAGGACCTAATGCTCTACGAGCAGTACTTC.

In this sample, this clonotype turned up a few times. The CDR3 bases are TGTGCCAGCAGCTATATCCGGGACAACCACGAGCAGTACTTC. This encodes CASSYIRDNHEQYF. The chain joins TRBV7-9 to TRBJ2-7, with D possibly being TRBD1 (6 bases). V lost 4 bases to trimming and J lost 5 bases, with 15 bases between them. The CDR3 is 14 residues long. CDR1 and CDR2 (germline): SEHNR, FQNEAQ (reference sequence).